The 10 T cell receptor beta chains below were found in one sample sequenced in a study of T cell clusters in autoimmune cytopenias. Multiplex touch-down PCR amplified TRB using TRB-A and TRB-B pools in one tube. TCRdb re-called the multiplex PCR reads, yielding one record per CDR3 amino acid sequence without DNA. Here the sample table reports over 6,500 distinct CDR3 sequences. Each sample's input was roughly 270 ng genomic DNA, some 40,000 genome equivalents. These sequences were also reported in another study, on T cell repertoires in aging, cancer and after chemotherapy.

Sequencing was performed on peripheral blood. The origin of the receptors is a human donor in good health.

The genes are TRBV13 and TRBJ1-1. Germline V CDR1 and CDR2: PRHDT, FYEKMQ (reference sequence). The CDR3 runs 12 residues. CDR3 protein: CASSLVDTEAFF.

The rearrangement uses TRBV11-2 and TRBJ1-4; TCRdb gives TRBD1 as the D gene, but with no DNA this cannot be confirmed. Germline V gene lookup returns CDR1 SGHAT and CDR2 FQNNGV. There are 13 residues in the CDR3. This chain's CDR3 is CASSLDRGTKLFF.

The CDR3 sequence: CASSSLMGTDSYEQYF. The chain carries TRBV5-6 and TRBJ2-7; TCRdb's assignment of TRBD1 cannot be checked, as there is no DNA. This CDR3 contains 16 residues. Looked up from germline, CDR1 is SGHDT and CDR2 is YYEEEE.

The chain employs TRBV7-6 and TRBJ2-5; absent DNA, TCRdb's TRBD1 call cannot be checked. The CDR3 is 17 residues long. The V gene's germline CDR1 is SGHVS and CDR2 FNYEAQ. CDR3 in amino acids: CASSQLMPGEVEETQYF.

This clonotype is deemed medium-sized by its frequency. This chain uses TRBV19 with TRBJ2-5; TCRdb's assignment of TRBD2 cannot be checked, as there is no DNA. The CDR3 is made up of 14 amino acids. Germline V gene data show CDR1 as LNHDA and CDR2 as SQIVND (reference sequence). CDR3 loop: CASSMRGERETQYF.

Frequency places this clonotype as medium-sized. The CDR3 region is CSVVPTVPSYNEQFF. The chain links TRBV29-1 to TRBJ2-1; TCRdb's assignment of TRBD2 cannot be checked, as there is no DNA. Germline CDR1 is SQVTM and CDR2 is ANQGSEA. The CDR3 consists of 15 residues.

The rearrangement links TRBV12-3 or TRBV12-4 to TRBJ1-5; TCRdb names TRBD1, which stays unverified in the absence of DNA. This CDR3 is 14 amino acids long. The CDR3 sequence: CASSITGTYQPQHF.

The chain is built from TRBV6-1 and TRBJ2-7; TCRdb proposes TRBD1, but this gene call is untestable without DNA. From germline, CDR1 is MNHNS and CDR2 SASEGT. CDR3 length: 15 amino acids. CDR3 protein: CASSEAAGTNYEQYF.

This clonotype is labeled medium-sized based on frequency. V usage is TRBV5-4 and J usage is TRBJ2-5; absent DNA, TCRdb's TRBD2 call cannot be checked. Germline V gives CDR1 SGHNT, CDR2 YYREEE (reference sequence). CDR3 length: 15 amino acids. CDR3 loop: CASSSQGLVGETQYF.

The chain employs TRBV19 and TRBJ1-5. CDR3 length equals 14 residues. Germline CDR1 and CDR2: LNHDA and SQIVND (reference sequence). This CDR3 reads CASSGTGGDQPQHF.